This T cell receptor (beta chain) was sequenced for a study of blood T cell repertoires in COVID-19. Trimming stripped 1 base from V and 0 bases from J, with 4 bases between. The CDR3 spans 14 residues. CDR1 SGHDN and CDR2 FVKESK come from the germline V gene. Measured with immunoSEQ multiplex PCR; TCRdb has only the in-frame clones, and not every one. The sample includes roughly 190,000 clones, roughly 82% of them seen just once. This clone was seen once. This clonotype originated in a man between 40 and 49 years old who had recovered from COVID-19. Sample: PBMCs or T cells enriched from blood (not recorded which). V usage is TRBV14 and J usage is TRBJ2-4; the D is unclear. As DNA, the CDR3 is TGTGCCAGCAGCCAAGCTCTAGCCAAAAACATTCAGTACTTC. It encodes CASSQALAKNIQYF.